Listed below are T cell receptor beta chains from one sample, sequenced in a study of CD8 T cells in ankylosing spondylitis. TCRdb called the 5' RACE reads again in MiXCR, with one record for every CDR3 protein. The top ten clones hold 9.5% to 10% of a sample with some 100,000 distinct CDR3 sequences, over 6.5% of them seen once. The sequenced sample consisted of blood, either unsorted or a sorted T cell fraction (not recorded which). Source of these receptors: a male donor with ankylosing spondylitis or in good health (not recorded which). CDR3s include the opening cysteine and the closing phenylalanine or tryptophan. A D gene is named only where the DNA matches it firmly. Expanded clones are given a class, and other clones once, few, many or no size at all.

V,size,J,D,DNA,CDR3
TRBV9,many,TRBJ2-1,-,TGTGCCAGCAGCGAGCCCAGAAGTCCCGATGAGCAGTTCTTC,CASSEPRSPDEQFF
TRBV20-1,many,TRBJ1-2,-,TGCAGTGCTAGAGGGGGAGGGGATAGCTACACCTTC,CSARGGGDSYTF
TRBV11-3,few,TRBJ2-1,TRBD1,TGTGCCAGCAGCCCCCGACAGGGACCCTACAATGAGCAGTTCTTC,CASSPRQGPYNEQFF
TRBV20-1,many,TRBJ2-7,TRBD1,TGCAGTGCTAGATTCCCGGGACAGGGCTACGAGCAGTACTTC,CSARFPGQGYEQYF
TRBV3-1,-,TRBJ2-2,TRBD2,TGTGCCTGCTGTTTATATTGGACTAGCGGGAGGGAGAACACCGGGGAGCTGTTTTTT,CACCLYWTSGRENTGELFF
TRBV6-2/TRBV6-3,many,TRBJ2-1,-,TGTGCCAGCAGTCCGATCCGGGGGTTTGAGCAGTTCTTC,CASSPIRGFEQFF
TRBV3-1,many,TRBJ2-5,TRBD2,TGTGCCAGCAGCCGAATAACTAGCGGGGTTGAGACCCAGTACTTC,CASSRITSGVETQYF
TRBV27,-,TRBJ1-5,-,TGTGCCAGCAGGCAAGGCCCCAGGGGTCGGAATCAGCCCCAGCATTTT,CASRQGPRGRNQPQHF
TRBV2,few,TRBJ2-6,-,TGTGCCAGCAGTGAGGAAAGGGGTGGAGGGGCCAACGTCCTGACTTTC,CASSEERGGGANVLTF
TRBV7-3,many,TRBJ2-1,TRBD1,TGTGCCAGCAGCTGGGACAGTAGCTACAATGAGCAGTTCTTC,CASSWDSSYNEQFF
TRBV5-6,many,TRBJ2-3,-,TGTGCCAGCAGCTTGCCGGGGTCAAGTACAGATACGCAGTATTTT,CASSLPGSSTDTQYF
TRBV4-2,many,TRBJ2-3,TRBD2,TGTGCCAGCAGCCAAGGAGGGTCGGGAGGAGCAGATACGCAGTATTTT,CASSQGGSGGADTQYF
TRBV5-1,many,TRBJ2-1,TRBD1,TGCGCCAGCAGCCTGGTGGGACAGGGGCTGTGGAATGAGCAGTTCTTC,CASSLVGQGLWNEQFF
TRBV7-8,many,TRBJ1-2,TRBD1,TGTGCCAGCAGCTTAGCGGGAGGGACAGGGGATGGCTACACCTTC,CASSLAGGTGDGYTF
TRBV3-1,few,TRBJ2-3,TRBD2,TGTGCCAGCAGCCCCGGGACTAGCCTAACTACGCAGTATTTT,CASSPGTSLTTQYF
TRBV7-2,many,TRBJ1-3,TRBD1,TGTGCCAGCAGCTTCGAGGGGGCAGCTGGAAACACCATATATTTT,CASSFEGAAGNTIYF
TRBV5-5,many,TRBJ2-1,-,TGTGCCAGCAGCTTAAGTTCTAGGGGGTCCTACAATGAGCAGTTCTTC,CASSLSSRGSYNEQFF
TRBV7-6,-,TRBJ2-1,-,TGTGCCAGCAGCTTAGGGATAGGGTACATAGGCAATGAGCAGTTCTTC,CASSLGIGYIGNEQFF
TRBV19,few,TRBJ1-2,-,TGTGCCAGTAGGGCCTTGGACGCAGACTACACCTTC,CASRALDADYTF
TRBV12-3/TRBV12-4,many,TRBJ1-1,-,TGTGCCAGTAAATTCCGGGACGGTGAAGCTTTCTTT,CASKFRDGEAFF
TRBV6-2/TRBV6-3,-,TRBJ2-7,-,TGTGCCAGCAGTTATCAGTCCTACGAGCAGTACTTC,CASSYQSYEQYF
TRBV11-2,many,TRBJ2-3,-,TGTGCCAGCAGCTTCGGATTTACAGATACGCAGTATTTT,CASSFGFTDTQYF
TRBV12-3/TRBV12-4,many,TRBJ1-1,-,TGTGCCAGCAGTTTTCAGATGCCAAGGACTGAAGCTTTCTTT,CASSFQMPRTEAFF
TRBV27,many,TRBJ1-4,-,TGTGCCACCTCCAGGGGATTTAATGAAAAACTGTTTTTT,CATSRGFNEKLFF
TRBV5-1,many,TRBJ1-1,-,TGCGCCAGCAGCCGTCTGGAGAACACTGAAGCTTTCTTT,CASSRLENTEAFF
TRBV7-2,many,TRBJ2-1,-,TGTGCCAGCAGCGAGAGGGGAAATCGTGGCAATGAGCAGTTCTTC,CASSERGNRGNEQFF
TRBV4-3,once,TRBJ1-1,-,TGCGCCAGCAGCCAAAGTGGGGCGTACACTGAAGCTTTCTTT,CASSQSGAYTEAFF
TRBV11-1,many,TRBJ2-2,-,TGTGCCAGCGGCCCAAAGGTCAACACCGGGGAGCTGTTTTTT,CASGPKVNTGELFF
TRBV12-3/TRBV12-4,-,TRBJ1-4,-,TGTGCCAGCAGTCGGGAAGGGGGTGTAACTAATGAAAAACTGTTTTTT,CASSREGGVTNEKLFF
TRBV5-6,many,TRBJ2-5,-,TGTGCCAGCAGCCAATTCGGCTTCGAGACCCAGTACTTC,CASSQFGFETQYF
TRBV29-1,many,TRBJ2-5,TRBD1,TGCAGCGGCACTACAGGGGGAGAGACCCAGTACTTC,CSGTTGGETQYF
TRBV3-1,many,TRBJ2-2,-,TGTGCCAGCAGCCGCCGAGCAGACACCGGGGAGCTGTTTTTT,CASSRRADTGELFF
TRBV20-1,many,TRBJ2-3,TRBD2,TGCAGTGCTAGGCCTAGCGGGAGTACAGATACGCAGTATTTT,CSARPSGSTDTQYF
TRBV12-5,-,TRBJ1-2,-,TGTGCTAGTGGCCCGACAGCTAACTATGGCTACACCTTC,CASGPTANYGYTF
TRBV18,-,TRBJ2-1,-,TGTGCCAGCTCACCAGACAGGACCCCCAATGAGCAGTTCTTC,CASSPDRTPNEQFF
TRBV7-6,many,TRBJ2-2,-,TGTGCCAGCAGCCGCGGACTGGCCGCGGAGCTGTTTTTT,CASSRGLAAELFF
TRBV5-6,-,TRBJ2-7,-,TGTGCCAGCAGCAATCCACTAAGCATAGGGCAGTACTTC,CASSNPLSIGQYF
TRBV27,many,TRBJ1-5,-,TGTGCCAGCAGTTTAGTCAGTATGCAGCCCCAGCATTTT,CASSLVSMQPQHF
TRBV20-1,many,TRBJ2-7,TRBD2,TGCAGTGCTAGAGACGGGACTAGCGCTTCCCCCTACGAGCAGTACTTC,CSARDGTSASPYEQYF
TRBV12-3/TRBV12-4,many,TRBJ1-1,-,TGTGCCAGCAGTTTGGGGGTTCGGAGCACTGAAGCTTTCTTT,CASSLGVRSTEAFF
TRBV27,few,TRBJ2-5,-,TGTGCCAGCGGTGGGCCCCAAGAGACCCAGTACTTC,CASGGPQETQYF
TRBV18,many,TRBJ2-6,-,TGTGCCAGCTCACCGCCCTCTGGGGCCAACGTCCTGACTTTC,CASSPPSGANVLTF
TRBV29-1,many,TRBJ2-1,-,TGCAGCGTTGACAGTCTCCTATCCTACAATGAGCAGTTCTTC,CSVDSLLSYNEQFF
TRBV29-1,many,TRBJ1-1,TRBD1,TGCAGCGCCAGACAGGGAGGGCCCACTGAAGCTTTCTTT,CSARQGGPTEAFF
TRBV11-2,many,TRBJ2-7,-,TGTGCCAGCTCTATGTCCTACGAGCAGTACTTC,CASSMSYEQYF
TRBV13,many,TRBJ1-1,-,TGTGCCAGCAGCGTCCGGGGACTCGCTGAAGCTTTCTTT,CASSVRGLAEAFF
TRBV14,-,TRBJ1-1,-,TGTGCCAGCAGGCGAACTTGGACGTACGACTTTGAAGCTTTCTTT,CASRRTWTYDFEAFF
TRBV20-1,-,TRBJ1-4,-,TGCAGTGCGCGGGGAGTAAATGAAAAACTGTTTTTT,CSARGVNEKLFF
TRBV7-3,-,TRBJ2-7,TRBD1,TGTGCCAGCAGCTTCATCATGACAGGGGGAGGTTACGAGCAGTACTTC,CASSFIMTGGGYEQYF
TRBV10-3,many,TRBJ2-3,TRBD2,TGTGCCATCAGGCGGACTAGCGGGAGCACAGATACGCAGTATTTT,CAIRRTSGSTDTQYF
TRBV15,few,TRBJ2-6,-,TGTGCCACCAGCAGAGGAAAGATCTCCGGGGCCAACGTCCTGACTTTC,CATSRGKISGANVLTF
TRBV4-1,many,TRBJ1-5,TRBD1,TGCGCCAGCAGCCAACAGGACAGGGAAAGGAATCAGCCCCAGCATTTT,CASSQQDRERNQPQHF
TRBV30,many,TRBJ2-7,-,TGTGCCTGGAGGCCGGCCTACGAGCAGTACTTC,CAWRPAYEQYF
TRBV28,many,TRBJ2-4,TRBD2,TGTGCCAGCAGCGATCCAGCGGGAGAAGCCAAAAACATTCAGTACTTC,CASSDPAGEAKNIQYF